These 21 T cell receptor beta chains were all obtained from the same sample, sequenced in a study of shared clonotypes between healthy human individuals. Clones were sequenced by immunoSEQ multiplex PCR, and TCRdb holds only the in-frame ones, with some missing. This table has 550,000 to 650,000 clones, about 96% appearing once. Terminally differentiated effector memory CD45RA+ cells were excluded from the naive CD8 cells, which were CD45RO-negative and positively selected for CCR7. Sequenced sample: naive CD8+ T cells sorted from blood. The receptors shown here come from a woman in her 30s in good health.

The chain joins TRBV2 to TRBJ2-3, with D possibly being TRBD1 (5 bases). The CDR3 sequence is 15 residues long. Germline V lookup: CDR1 SNHLY, CDR2 FYNNEI. V was trimmed by 4 bases and J by 5 bases, leaving 16 bases between them. CDR3 DNA sequence: TGTGCCAGCAGTGTTTACAGGCCCATGGGAGATACGCAGTATTTT. Translating it yields CASSVYRPMGDTQYF.

The chain joins TRBV11-3 to TRBJ2-7, with D hard to call. Trimming removed 5 bases from V and 0 bases from J, with 8 bases in between. The CDR3 runs to 13 residues. Germline V gene sequence: CDR1 SGHNT, CDR2 YENEEA. For the CDR3, the DNA is TGTGCCAGCAGCCCCGGTAGCTCCTACGAGCAGTACTTC. Translating gives CASSPGSSYEQYF.

The sample holds one count of this clone. The chain employs TRBV9 and TRBJ2-2; D not certain. From germline, CDR1 is SGDLS and CDR2 YYNGEE. Trimming stripped 0 bases from V and 7 bases from J, with 10 bases between. The length of the CDR3 is 14 residues. CDR3 DNA sequence: TGTGCCAGCAGCGTAGCTACAGAACTCGGGGAGCTGTTTTTT. Its translation is CASSVATELGELFF.

V and J are TRBV6-5 and TRBJ2-7, with 10 bases identical to TRBD1. J gave up 0 bases and V 2 bases, and 1 base lay outside the gene matches. The length of the CDR3 is 15 residues. From germline, CDR1 is MNHEY and CDR2 SVGAGI. Here the CDR3 reads CASSYRTGGSYEQYF. For the CDR3, the DNA is TGTGCCAGCAGTTACCGGACAGGGGGCTCCTACGAGCAGTACTTC.

This clone is a singleton in its sample. The CDR3 DNA follows: TGCAGCGTTGAAACAGTCACCTACAATGAGCAGTTCTTC. This sequence encodes CSVETVTYNEQFF. The chain has TRBV29-1 and TRBJ2-1; D is undetermined. The V end lost 2 bases, the J end lost 2 bases, and 7 bases lay between the germline ends. The germline V gene encodes CDR1 SQVTM and CDR2 ANQGSEA. The CDR3 runs to 13 residues.

V is TRBV5-1 and J is TRBJ1-1; 7 bases agree with TRBD1. The V gene end was trimmed by 1 base and the J gene end by 6 bases; junction bases not matched to a gene: 6. The CDR3 spans 14 residues. Looked up from germline, CDR1 is SGHRS and CDR2 is YFSETQ. DNA of the CDR3: TGCGCCAGCAGCTTGACAGGGGAGTACCCTGAAGCTTTCTTT. It codes for CASSLTGEYPEAFF. The full variable domain, rest sourced from reference TRBV5-1 and TRBJ1-1, is KAGVTQTPRYLIKTRGQQVTLSCSPISGHRSVSWYQQTPGQGLQFLFEYFSETQRNKGNFPGRFSGRQFSNSRSEMNVSTLELGDSALYLCASSLTGEYPEAFFGQGTRLTVV.

This clone was detected only a few times. This chain links TRBV19 with TRBJ1-2; D gene unclear. V was clipped by 7 bases and J by 7 bases, with 16 bases between them. This CDR3 spans 13 amino acids. Germline V gene sequence: CDR1 LNHDA, CDR2 SQIVND (reference sequence). CDR3: CASKERTESGYTF. CDR3 DNA sequence: TGTGCCAGTAAAGAACGGACCGAAAGTGGCTACACCTTC.

V is TRBV28 and J is TRBJ2-7; the match to TRBD2 covers 7 bases. The CDR3 is made up of 11 amino acids. Trimming cost V 11 bases and J 3 bases; bases outside gene matches: 4. Looked up from germline, CDR1 is MDHEN and CDR2 is SYDVKM. CDR3 protein: CASRTSYEQYF. CDR3 nucleotide sequence: TGTGCCTCTAGGACTAGCTACGAGCAGTACTTC.

This chain uses TRBV7-7 with TRBJ2-1; weak D call: TRBD2 (5 bases). Trimming cost V 5 bases and J 8 bases, with 13 bases left between them. Germline V gene sequence: CDR1 SSHAT, CDR2 FNYEAQ (reference sequence). This CDR3 is 13 amino acids long. The CDR3 region is CASSRFTRDEQFF. CDR3 nucleotide sequence: TGTGCCAGCAGCCGTTTCACTAGGGATGAGCAGTTCTTC. Full variable domain (rest looked up from reference TRBV7-7 and TRBJ2-1): GAGVSQSPRYKVTKRGQDVTLRCDPISSHATLYWYQQALGQGPEFLTYFNYEAQPDKSGLPSDRFSAERPEGSISTLTIQRTEQRDSAMYRCASSRFTRDEQFFGPGTRLTVL.

Note on this clone: Other DNA sequences in the sample encode the same CDR3. The CDR3 sequence: CASSLGSQPQHF. CDR3 DNA sequence: TGTGCCAGCAGTTTAGGGTCTCAGCCCCAGCATTTT. The chain is built from TRBV28 and TRBJ1-5; D is undetermined. Trimming cost V 2 bases and J 6 bases, with 5 bases left between them. Per germline, CDR1 MDHEN and CDR2 SYDVKM. The CDR3 length is 12 residues.

This clone was seen only a few times. The rearrangement links TRBV28 to TRBJ1-1; perhaps TRBD1 as D (5 bases). The germline gives CDR1 MDHEN, CDR2 SYDVKM. V lost 5 bases and J lost 3, with 13 bases in between. The CDR3 covers 14 residues. The DNA of the CDR3 is TGTGCCAGCAGTCCCCGACAGCTGCACACTGAAGCTTTCTTT. Protein sequence: CASSPRQLHTEAFF.

This rearrangement joins TRBV9 to TRBJ2-5, with D perhaps matching TRBD2 (6 bases). The J call is in doubt because the DNA end fits TRBJ2-7 better. Looked up from germline, CDR1 is SGDLS and CDR2 is YYNGEE. The length of the CDR3 is 15 residues. The CDR3: CASSGGTSPTYEQYF. The CDR3 bases are TGTGCCAGCAGCGGCGGGACGTCGCCAACTTACGAGCAGTACTTC.

For this clone: Other nucleotide sequences in the sample specify the same CDR3. V and J are TRBV27 and TRBJ1-2; tentative D call: TRBD1 (5 bases). Trimming removed 3 bases from V and 4 bases from J, with 9 bases in between. Germline V gene sequence: CDR1 MNHEY, CDR2 SMNVEV (reference sequence). The CDR3 is 13 residues long. This CDR3 reads CASSLSRGYGYTF. CDR3 DNA sequence: TGTGCCAGCAGTTTGAGTAGGGGCTATGGCTACACCTTC.

The chain uses TRBV19 and TRBJ1-2; TRBD1 aligns across 9 bases. CDR3 size: 14 residues. V shed 3 bases, J shed 8 bases, and the junction held 7 bases outside the gene matches. Germline assignment: CDR1 LNHDA and CDR2 SQIVND (reference sequence). The CDR3 region is CASSIPGQGRGYTF. CDR3 sequence (DNA): TGTGCCAGTAGTATCCCCGGACAGGGGCGCGGCTACACCTTC.

The chain employs TRBV29-1 and TRBJ2-5; TRBD2 is a possible D gene (5 bases). The end of the DNA is better explained by TRBJ2-7, so the J call may be wrong. CDR3 length equals 13 residues. In germline, CDR1 is SQVTM, CDR2 ANQGSEA. The CDR3 DNA reads TGCAGCGCCACGGACGGACTTGCCTACGAGCAGTACTTC. Protein: CSATDGLAYEQYF.

This chain joins TRBV15 and TRBJ1-1, with 10 positions matching TRBD1. Germline-derived CDR1 and CDR2 are LNHNV and YYDKDF (reference sequence). The V gene end was trimmed by 0 bases and the J gene end by 4 bases; junction bases not matched to a gene: 11. There are 18 residues in the CDR3. The CDR3 region is CATSREAGTGAQGTEAFF. In nucleotides, the CDR3 is TGTGCCACCAGCAGAGAGGCCGGGACAGGGGCGCAGGGCACTGAAGCTTTCTTT. The full variable domain, rest sourced from reference TRBV15 and TRBJ1-1, is DAMVIQNPRYQVTQFGKPVTLSCSQTLNHNVMYWYQQKSSQAPKLLFHYYDKDFNNEADTPDNFQSRRPNTSFCFLDIRSPGLGDTAMYLCATSREAGTGAQGTEAFFGQGTRLTVV.

V usage is TRBV6-5 and J usage is TRBJ2-5; a possible D gene is TRBD2 (6 bases). Between the trimmed V and J ends, which lost 0 bases and 4 bases, there was a span of 15 bases. The germline gives CDR1 MNHEY, CDR2 SVGAGI. The CDR3 is 16 residues long. Written as DNA, the CDR3 is TGTGCCAGCAGTTACTCGAGAGGGGTGGAGGGAGAGACCCAGTACTTC. Protein product: CASSYSRGVEGETQYF.

This chain joins TRBV2 and TRBJ2-7, with 7 positions matching TRBD2. CDR1 and CDR2 from the germline V gene are SNHLY and FYNNEI. The CDR3 spans 15 residues. V was clipped by 7 bases and J by 2 bases; unmatched bases: 11. The CDR3 DNA follows: TGTGCCAGCAAAGCGGGATGGGCTAATACCTACGAGCAGTACTTC. Translation gives CASKAGWANTYEQYF.

The genes are TRBV4-1 and TRBJ2-7; 8 bases agree with TRBD2. Germline CDR1 reads MGHRA; CDR2 reads YSYEKL. The CDR3 length is 16 residues. The ends lost 0 bases at V and 3 bases at J; junction bases unmatched: 7. CDR3 sequence reads: CASSQDATAGVYEQYF. In DNA form, the CDR3 reads TGCGCCAGCAGCCAAGATGCGACAGCGGGGGTCTACGAGCAGTACTTC.

V usage is TRBV27 and J usage is TRBJ2-1; a possible D gene is TRBD1 (7 bases). Germline CDR1 reads MNHEY; CDR2 reads SMNVEV (reference sequence). V dropped 6 bases and J dropped 9 bases, with 18 bases sitting between them. The CDR3 length is 14 residues. The CDR3 protein is CASREGASAGEQFF. In DNA form, the CDR3 reads TGTGCCAGCAGGGAGGGGGCAAGTGCGGGTGAGCAGTTCTTC.

The chain employs TRBV11-2 and TRBJ2-7; no firm D call. Germline assignment: CDR1 SGHAT and CDR2 FQNNGV. Trimming cost V 7 bases and J 5 bases, with 18 bases left between them. The CDR3 is made up of 14 amino acids. The CDR3 nucleotides read TGTGCCAGCACTAGTTTATCCAGAGCAGACGAGCAGTACTTC. This translates into CASTSLSRADEQYF. The variable domain in full, with the rest retrieved from reference TRBV11-2 and TRBJ2-7, is EAGVAQSPRYKIIEKRQSVAFWCNPISGHATLYWYQQILGQGPKLLIQFQNNGVVDDSQLPKDRFSAERLKGVDSTLKIQPAKLEDSAVYLCASTSLSRADEQYFGPGTRLTVT.